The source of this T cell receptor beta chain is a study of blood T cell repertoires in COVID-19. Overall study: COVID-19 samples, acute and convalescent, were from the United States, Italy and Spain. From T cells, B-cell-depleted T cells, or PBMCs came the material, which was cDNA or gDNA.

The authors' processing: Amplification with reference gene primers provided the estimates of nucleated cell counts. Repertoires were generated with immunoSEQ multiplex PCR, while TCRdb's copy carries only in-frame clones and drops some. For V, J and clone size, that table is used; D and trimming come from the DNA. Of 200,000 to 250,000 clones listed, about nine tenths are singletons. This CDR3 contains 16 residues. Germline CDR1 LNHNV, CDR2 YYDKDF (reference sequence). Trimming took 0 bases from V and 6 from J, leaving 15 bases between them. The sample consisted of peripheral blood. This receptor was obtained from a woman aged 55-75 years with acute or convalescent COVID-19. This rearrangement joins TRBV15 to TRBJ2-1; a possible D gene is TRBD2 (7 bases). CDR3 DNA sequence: TGTGCCACCAGCAGAGAAGGCGGGGGCGTGGGCAATGAGCAGTTCTTC. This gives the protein CATSREGGGVGNEQFF.